The 29 T cell receptor beta chains given below trace back to one sample, sequenced in a study of cytomegalovirus exposure and HLA in healthy donors. The assay was immunoSEQ multiplex PCR, and TCRdb's table has in-frame clones only and misses some. Of approximately 60,000 clones listed, about 93% were seen once; the top ten hold about 3%. Sequenced: PBMCs. The receptors derive from a man aged 18 to 30 in good health and CMV-seronegative.

The V call is TRBV7-9, the J call TRBJ2-6, with D perhaps matching TRBD2 (5 bases). V lost 5 bases to trimming and J lost 0 bases, with 11 bases between them. The CDR3 has 16 amino acids. Germline V gene sequence: CDR1 SEHNR, CDR2 FQNEAQ (reference sequence). CDR3 loop: CASSPQGSSGANVLTF. The CDR3 coding sequence is TGTGCCAGCAGCCCCCAAGGGAGCTCTGGGGCCAACGTCCTGACTTTC.

V is TRBV28 and J is TRBJ2-5; 9 bases are shared with TRBD1. J lost 5 bases, V lost 1 base, and 5 bases had no gene match. Germline V lookup: CDR1 MDHEN, CDR2 SYDVKM. The CDR3 length is 15 residues. For the CDR3, the DNA is TGTGCCAGCAGTTTATTTTGGACAGGGGAGGAGACCCAGTACTTC. This sequence encodes CASSLFWTGEETQYF.

The chain carries TRBV10-3 and TRBJ2-7; weak D call: TRBD2 (6 bases). Germline-derived CDR1 and CDR2 are ENHRY and SYGVKD. V was trimmed by 3 bases and J by 4 bases, leaving 13 bases between them. CDR3 length equals 14 residues. This CDR3 is CAISDVSGRYEQYF. The CDR3 DNA sequence: TGTGCCATCAGTGACGTCAGTGGGAGGTACGAGCAGTACTTC.

The chain joins TRBV7-6 to TRBJ2-1, with D hard to call. Germline V gene data show CDR1 as SGHVS and CDR2 as FNYEAQ. The germline V and J ends were trimmed by 5 bases and 7 bases, with 18 bases remaining between them. The CDR3 contains 15 residues. CDR3 protein: CASSQMVQVLNEQFF. Here the CDR3 DNA reads TGTGCCAGCAGCCAAATGGTTCAGGTCCTGAATGAGCAGTTCTTC.

This chain uses TRBV2 with TRBJ1-3, with TRBD1 matching 8 bases. From germline, CDR1 is SNHLY and CDR2 FYNNEI. The CDR3 totals 15 residues. Trimming at V came to 5 bases and at J to 7 bases, leaving 10 bases not matched to a gene. The CDR3 sequence is CASSIRQGSGNTIYF. CDR3 in DNA: TGTGCCAGCAGTATAAGACAGGGGAGCGGGAACACCATATATTTT.

V usage is TRBV2 and J usage is TRBJ2-1; no reliable D call. This CDR3 contains 11 residues. The V and J ends lost 6 bases and 4 bases respectively, with 4 bases between them. Germline V lookup: CDR1 SNHLY, CDR2 FYNNEI. CDR3 amino acids: CASSVYNEQFF. CDR3 DNA: TGTGCCAGCAGCGTTTACAATGAGCAGTTCTTC.

This chain links TRBV2 with TRBJ2-7, with TRBD1 matching over 11 bases. CDR1 is SNHLY and CDR2 is FYNNEI in the germline V gene. V was clipped by 5 bases and J by 1 base; unmatched bases: 4. This CDR3 spans 15 amino acids. The CDR3 DNA is TGTGCCAGCAGTACCGGGACAGGGGGATCCTACGAGCAGTACTTC. As protein: CASSTGTGGSYEQYF.

V is TRBV5-1 and J is TRBJ2-3; TRBD2 aligns across 10 bases. CDR3 length: 18 amino acids. The J segment lost 2 bases and the V segment lost 5 bases, leaving 14 bases of the junction unmatched. Germline V gene lookup returns CDR1 SGHRS and CDR2 YFSETQ. The CDR3 bases are TGCGCCAGCAGGGCACCGGGACTAGCGTCCCTGAACACAGATACGCAGTATTTT. Translation gives CASRAPGLASLNTDTQYF.

The J gene is TRBJ2-7, the V gene TRBV7-6; D is possibly TRBD1 (6 bases). This CDR3 has 13 amino acids. The germline CDR1 and CDR2 sequences are SGHVS and FNYEAQ. Trimming removed 5 bases from V and 4 bases from J, with 12 bases in between. The CDR3 region has the DNA TGTGCCAGCAGCCCTCAACAGGGTTACGAGCAGTACTTC. Protein: CASSPQQGYEQYF.

The rearrangement links TRBV11-2 to TRBJ2-5; perhaps TRBD1 as D (5 bases). V was clipped by 0 bases and J by 6 bases, with 8 bases between them. The CDR3 covers 13 residues. Germline CDR1 reads SGHAT; CDR2 reads FQNNGV. CDR3 protein: CASSLEGRQTQYF. DNA for the CDR3: TGTGCCAGCAGCTTAGAGGGGCGGCAGACCCAGTACTTC.

The chain employs TRBV2 and TRBJ1-5, with 9 positions matching TRBD1. The V segment lost 4 bases and the J segment 6 bases; nucleotides outside the gene matches: 10. CDR1 is SNHLY, CDR2 FYNNEI, per germline. The CDR3 sequence is 16 residues long. The CDR3 loop is CASSGNLGTGRQPQHF. Here the CDR3 DNA reads TGTGCCAGCAGTGGAAATTTGGGGACAGGGCGTCAGCCCCAGCATTTT.

The J gene is TRBJ2-7, the V gene TRBV5-5, with D possibly TRBD1 on 7 matching bases. Germline CDR1 is SGHKS and CDR2 is YYEKEE (reference sequence). This CDR3 spans 14 amino acids. Trimming stripped 1 base from V and 3 bases from J, with 11 bases between. CDR3 protein: CASSLQGGDYEQYF. CDR3 coding DNA: TGTGCCAGCAGCTTGCAGGGGGGAGACTACGAGCAGTACTTC.

The CDR3 reads CASSELNRGYGYTF. The CDR3 region has the DNA TGTGCCAGCAGTGAATTGAACAGGGGCTATGGCTACACCTTC. The J gene is TRBJ1-2, the V gene TRBV25-1; 7 positions agree with TRBD1. J gave up 4 bases and V 1 base, and 3 bases lay outside the gene matches. Germline lookup yields CDR1 MGHDK and CDR2 SYGVNS. This CDR3 comprises 14 residues.

This clone occurred once. The chain combines TRBV7-2 with TRBJ2-7; TRBD2 agrees at 7 bases. The germline gives CDR1 SGHTA, CDR2 FQGNSA. The CDR3 loop spans 14 amino acids. The V segment lost 4 bases and the J segment 1 base; nucleotides outside the gene matches: 4. This CDR3 is CASSSPGRSYEQYF. The CDR3 region has the DNA TGTGCCAGCAGCTCTCCCGGGAGGTCCTACGAGCAGTACTTC.

This sequence joins TRBV5-1 and TRBJ1-2; D gene ambiguous. V lost 0 bases and J lost 7, with 19 bases in between. In germline, CDR1 is SGHRS, CDR2 YFSETQ. The length of the CDR3 is 16 residues. CDR3 residues: CASSLAFQREVAGYTF. The DNA of the CDR3 is TGCGCCAGCAGCTTGGCCTTCCAGAGGGAGGTTGCTGGCTACACCTTC.

The chain recombines TRBV10-2 with TRBJ1-1; D might be TRBD1 (6 bases). Germline loops: CDR1 WSHSY, CDR2 SAAADI. CDR3 length equals 14 residues. V lost 3 bases and J 4 bases, leaving 12 bases between the germline ends. The CDR3 here is CASSEGGGATEAFF. CDR3 nucleotide sequence: TGCGCCAGCAGTGAAGGGGGTGGGGCCACTGAAGCTTTCTTT.

The V call is TRBV5-1, the J call TRBJ1-1; D is ambiguous. Germline values: CDR1 SGHRS, CDR2 YFSETQ. Trimming took 4 bases from V and 1 from J, leaving 14 bases between them. The length of the CDR3 is 15 residues. The DNA of the CDR3 is TGCGCCAGCAGCCCATATCCGGGAGCGAACACTGAAGCTTTCTTT. Translation gives CASSPYPGANTEAFF.

The chain combines TRBV7-9 with TRBJ1-2; TRBD1 aligns across 9 bases. CDR1 and CDR2 (germline): SEHNR, FQNEAQ (reference sequence). With V trimmed by 1 base and J by 2 bases, 8 bases remained unmatched. The CDR3 is 17 residues long. The CDR3 region has the DNA TGTGCCAGCAGCTTAGGGTTCAACAGGGGGCCGAACTATGGCTACACCTTC. Translation gives CASSLGFNRGPNYGYTF.

This clone occurred a few times. The chain is built from TRBV19 and TRBJ1-2; 8 nucleotides match TRBD1. This CDR3 has 13 amino acids. J lost 4 bases, V lost 5 bases, and 3 bases had no gene match. Germline assignment: CDR1 LNHDA and CDR2 SQIVND (reference sequence). The CDR3 DNA follows: TGTGCCAGTAGTTTGGACAGGGTCTATGGCTACACCTTC. As protein: CASSLDRVYGYTF.

V gene TRBV27 combines with J gene TRBJ2-1, with D maybe TRBD2 (5 bases). The germline V gene encodes CDR1 MNHEY and CDR2 SMNVEV (reference sequence). The CDR3 has 15 amino acids. V was trimmed by 3 bases and J by 2 bases, leaving 11 bases between them. The CDR3 here is CASSFPSSPYNEQFF. The CDR3 coding sequence is TGTGCCAGCAGTTTTCCTAGCAGCCCCTACAATGAGCAGTTCTTC.

CDR3 amino acids: CASSEAWQTGAYEQYF. In DNA form, the CDR3 reads TGTGCCAGCAGTGAAGCCTGGCAGACAGGCGCCTACGAGCAGTACTTC. V usage is TRBV6-1 and J usage is TRBJ2-7; weak D call: TRBD1 (6 bases). V was pared by 0 bases and J by 2 bases, with 14 bases between. The V gene's germline CDR1 is MNHNS and CDR2 SASEGT. This CDR3 spans 16 amino acids.

This rearrangement joins TRBV6-5 to TRBJ2-7; 11 nucleotides line up with TRBD2. V lost 5 bases to trimming and J lost 6 bases; unmatched junction nucleotides: 9. This CDR3 is 15 amino acids long. The germline V gene encodes CDR1 MNHEY and CDR2 SVGAGI. CDR3 coding DNA: TGTGCCAGCAGTGCCCTTACTAGCGGGAGCCGCGAGCAGTACTTC. It specifies CASSALTSGSREQYF.

The V gene is TRBV13, the J gene TRBJ1-1; D ambiguous. The V and J ends lost 1 base and 1 base respectively, with 13 bases between them. Per the germline V gene, CDR1 is PRHDT and CDR2 is FYEKMQ (reference sequence). The CDR3 loop spans 16 amino acids. CDR3 region: CASSLDNTFKNTEAFF. As DNA, the CDR3 is TGTGCCAGCAGCTTAGATAACACCTTTAAGAACACTGAAGCTTTCTTT.

This chain connects TRBV28 to TRBJ2-7; TRBD1 matches at 8 bases. From germline, CDR1 is MDHEN and CDR2 SYDVKM. This CDR3 has 14 amino acids. Losses at the gene ends were 7 bases for V and 5 bases for J; bases not matched to a gene: 10. The CDR3 loop is CASIQRQGLDEQYF. Written as DNA, the CDR3 is TGTGCCAGCATCCAACGACAGGGGCTGGACGAGCAGTACTTC.

The rearrangement joins TRBV6-4 to TRBJ2-1; 8 positions match TRBD2. CDR1 is MRHNA and CDR2 is SNTAGT in the germline V gene. The CDR3 runs 15 residues. V gave up 4 bases and J gave up 8 bases; unmatched junction bases: 10. In DNA form, the CDR3 reads TGTGCCAGCAGTGTTAAGCGGGAGTCGACCCATGAGCAGTTCTTC. Encoded protein: CASSVKRESTHEQFF.

This clone qualifies as medium-sized. The V gene is TRBV6-1, the J gene TRBJ2-7; possibly TRBD1 for D (7 bases). The CDR3 runs to 12 residues. Per germline, CDR1 MNHNS and CDR2 SASEGT. Between the trimmed V and J ends, which lost 5 bases and 6 bases, there was a span of 11 bases. The CDR3 loop reads CASSQGGVEQYF. The DNA for the CDR3 is TGTGCCAGCAGTCAGGGGGGAGTCGAGCAGTACTTC.

The V and J genes are TRBV19 and TRBJ2-2, with TRBD1 as a possible D gene (6 bases). Deletions cut 2 bases from V and 6 bases from J, with 10 bases between. The germline V gene encodes CDR1 LNHDA and CDR2 SQIVND (reference sequence). The CDR3 is 14 amino acids. In nucleotides, the CDR3 is TGTGCCAGTAGTATACCGGGACACTCCGGGGAGCTGTTTTTT. Translating gives CASSIPGHSGELFF.

The V call is TRBV6-6, the J call TRBJ2-7; 9 bases align to TRBD1. The CDR3 length is 15 residues. CDR1 is MNHNY, CDR2 SVGAGI, per germline (reference sequence). The trim removed 5 bases at V and 5 bases at J, leaving 10 bases unmatched. CDR3 nucleotides: TGTGCCAGCAGTCCAAAGGGGACAGGGCGCAACGAGCAGTACTTC. This codes for CASSPKGTGRNEQYF.

CDR3 DNA sequence: TGTGCCAGTATTCTTCACAATGAGCAGTTCTTC. Amino acids: CASILHNEQFF. This chain joins TRBV19 and TRBJ2-1; no firm D call. CDR3 size: 11 residues. Per germline, CDR1 LNHDA and CDR2 SQIVND (reference sequence). The V end was cut by 7 bases, the J end by 5 bases, with 6 bases between.